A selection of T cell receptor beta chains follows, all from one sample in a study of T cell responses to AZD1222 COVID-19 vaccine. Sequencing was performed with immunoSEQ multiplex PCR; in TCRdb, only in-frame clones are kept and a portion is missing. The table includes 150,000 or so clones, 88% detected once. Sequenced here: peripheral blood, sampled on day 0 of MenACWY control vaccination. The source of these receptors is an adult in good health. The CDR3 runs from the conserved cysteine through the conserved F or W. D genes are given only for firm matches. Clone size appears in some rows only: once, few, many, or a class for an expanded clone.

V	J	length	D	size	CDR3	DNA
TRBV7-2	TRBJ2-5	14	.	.	CASSLGATEETQYF	TGTGCCAGCAGCTTGGGGGCCACAGAAGAGACCCAGTACTTC
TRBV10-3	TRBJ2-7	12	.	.	CAISESGYPQYF	TGTGCCATCAGTGAGTCGGGGTACCCCCAGTACTTC
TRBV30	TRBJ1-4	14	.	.	CAWSRGLSNEKLFF	TGTGCCTGGTCTAGGGGACTGAGTAATGAAAAACTGTTTTTT
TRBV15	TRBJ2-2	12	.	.	CATESRTGELFF	TGTGCCACCGAATCCAGGACCGGGGAGCTGTTTTTT
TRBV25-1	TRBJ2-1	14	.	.	CASSEWAEHNEQFF	TGTGCCAGCAGTGAATGGGCCGAGCACAATGAGCAGTTCTTC
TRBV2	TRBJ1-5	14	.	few	CASREGMSNQPQHF	TGTGCCAGCCGAGAGGGGATGAGCAATCAGCCCCAGCATTTT
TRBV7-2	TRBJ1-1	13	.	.	CASSSNRYTEAFF	TGTGCCAGCAGCTCTAACAGGTACACTGAAGCTTTCTTT
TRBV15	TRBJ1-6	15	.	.	CATSRDGGYDSPLHF	TGTGCCACCAGCAGAGATGGGGGTTATGATTCACCCCTCCACTTT
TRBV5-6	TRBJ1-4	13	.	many	CASSLVLYEKLFF	TGTGCCAGCAGCTTGGTACTTTATGAAAAACTGTTTTTT
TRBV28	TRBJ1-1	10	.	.	CARREDEAFF	TGTGCCCGCCGGGAAGATGAAGCTTTCTTT
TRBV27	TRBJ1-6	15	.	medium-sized	CASSLYRGRDSPLHF	TGTGCCAGCAGTTTATACCGGGGCAGGGATTCACCCCTCCACTTT